The 16 T cell receptor beta chains reported below all come from one sample, sequenced in a study of T cells in Graves' hyperthyroidism and ophthalmopathy. RNA transcripts yielded amplified TCR beta CDR3 regions. The HTBI primer set was used in a first-round RT-PCR of the TCR CDR3. TCRdb reprocessed the multiplex PCR reads via MiXCR and lists one record per CDR3 protein. The table includes over 650,000 distinct CDR3 sequences, 15% to 20% detected once. The sequenced material came from blood. Receptors were obtained from a man aged 18 to 30 with Graves' hyperthyroidism.

In this sample, this clonotype turned up many times. The CDR3 reads CASRKTPLYEQYF. CDR3 nucleotides: TGTGCCAGCAGGAAAACACCTCTCTACGAGCAGTACTTC. V usage is TRBV12-3 or TRBV12-4 and J usage is TRBJ2-7; no firm D call. The CDR3 covers 13 residues. V was pared by 6 bases and J by 3 bases, with 12 bases between.

This clonotype was seen repeatedly, ten times or more. J is TRBJ2-5 and V is TRBV28, with 11 bases lining up with TRBD2. Per germline, CDR1 MDHEN and CDR2 SYDVKM. The CDR3 is 20 amino acids. The V and J ends lost 6 bases and 5 bases, in that order; junction bases with no gene match: 23. The CDR3 reads CASSLSPRGRLAGGDETQYF. Written as DNA, the CDR3 is TGTGCCAGCAGCTTGAGCCCCAGGGGGCGTTTAGCGGGAGGGGATGAGACCCAGTACTTC.

This chain links TRBV7-2 with TRBJ2-5, with 11 nucleotides matching TRBD2. The germline V gene encodes CDR1 SGHTA and CDR2 FQGNSA. This CDR3 is built from 18 residues. V lost 2 bases, J lost 1 base, and 9 bases stayed unmatched. CDR3 DNA: TGTGCCAGCAGCTTATATGGGACTAGCGGTTCTCGCCAAGAGACCCAGTACTTC. It yields the protein CASSLYGTSGSRQETQYF.

This clonotype has ten or more counts. No DNA is shown, since the ends of the CDR3 on it are uncertain; the CDR3 is the one TCRdb lists. The chain carries TRBV7-9 and TRBJ2-2; no DNA check was done on the table's D call, TRBD1. In germline, CDR1 is SEHNR, CDR2 FQNEAQ (reference sequence). Ends included, the CDR3 has 15 residues. This CDR3 reads CASSFRARVTGELFF.

The rearrangement links TRBV7-9 to TRBJ2-1, with 11 bases aligning to TRBD2. The CDR3 totals 15 residues. Germline lookup yields CDR1 SEHNR and CDR2 FQNEAQ (reference sequence). V lost 2 bases and J lost 7; bases outside the gene matches: 4. CDR3 region: CASSLPSGRLNEQFF. The CDR3 DNA reads as TGTGCCAGCAGCTTACCTAGCGGGAGGCTTAATGAGCAGTTCTTC.

This clonotype was counted many times. This chain connects TRBV7-2 to TRBJ2-7; D not certain. CDR1 is SGHTA and CDR2 is FQGNSA in the germline V gene. The CDR3 extends over 14 amino acids. V was clipped by 1 base and J by 3 bases, with 10 bases between them. The CDR3 sequence is CASSLVAANYEQYF. The CDR3 nucleotides read TGTGCCAGCAGCTTAGTTGCAGCCAACTACGAGCAGTACTTC.

This clonotype came up many times. The chain combines TRBV30 with TRBJ2-7; D not certain. Germline lookup yields CDR1 GTSNPN and CDR2 SVGIG (reference sequence). The length of the CDR3 is 12 residues. Trimming shortened V by 2 bases and J by 1 base, and 6 bases separated the two germline ends. This chain's CDR3 is CAWSRRSYEQYF. The CDR3 DNA reads as TGTGCCTGGAGTAGGAGATCCTACGAGCAGTACTTC.

In its sample, this clonotype was seen a few times. This chain uses TRBV28 with TRBJ2-5, with D possibly TRBD2 on 6 matching bases. Germline CDR1 and CDR2: MDHEN and SYDVKM. The CDR3 loop spans 15 amino acids. V lost 5 bases, J lost 1 base, and 14 bases lay in between. CDR3 residues: CASSLEGTGQETQYF. The CDR3 DNA is TGTGCCAGCAGTCTGGAGGGGACGGGCCAAGAGACCCAGTACTTC. The full variable domain, its missing parts supplied by reference TRBV28 and TRBJ2-5, is DVKVTQSSRYLVKRTGEKVFLECVQDMDHENMFWYRQDPGLGLRLIYFSYDVKMKEKGDIPEGYSVSREKKERFSLILESASTNQTSMYLCASSLEGTGQETQYFGPGTRLLVL.

This clonotype was observed many times. The V and J genes are TRBV20-1 and TRBJ2-7; TRBD2 agrees at 13 bases. After removal of 6 bases from V and 2 bases from J, the junction contained 4 bases not matched to a gene. Germline assignment: CDR1 DFQATT and CDR2 SNEGSKA (reference sequence). This CDR3 region has 14 residues. CDR3 sequence: CSAPTSGGAYEQYF. The CDR3 DNA reads TGCAGTGCCCCTACTAGCGGGGGGGCCTACGAGCAGTACTTC.

Many counts were recorded for this clonotype. V usage is TRBV2 and J usage is TRBJ1-1, with D perhaps TRBD1 (5 bases). Germline loops: CDR1 SNHLY, CDR2 FYNNEI. The CDR3 is made up of 14 amino acids. The V end lost 3 bases, the J end lost 1 base, and 9 bases lay between the germline ends. The CDR3 is CASSDGTANTEAFF. The CDR3 DNA follows: TGTGCCAGCAGTGACGGGACGGCGAACACTGAAGCTTTCTTT.

This clonotype was counted many times. This chain connects TRBV6-2 or TRBV6-3 to TRBJ2-2, with D possibly being TRBD1 (6 bases). Germline V gene sequence: CDR1 MNHEY, CDR2 SVGEGT. Trimming pared 4 bases from V and 3 bases from J, leaving 18 bases between. The CDR3 is 17 amino acids. In nucleotides, the CDR3 is TGTGCCAGCAGTTCCACAGGGTCGTGGAGCGACACCGGGGAGCTGTTTTTT. Protein: CASSSTGSWSDTGELFF.

There are many counts of this clonotype. The CDR3 is CSAPREGLAGQREQFF. The CDR3 region has the DNA TGCAGTGCTCCGAGGGAGGGCCTAGCGGGTCAGCGAGAGCAGTTCTTC. V gene TRBV20-1 combines with J gene TRBJ2-1; 8 bases align to TRBD2. This CDR3 spans 16 amino acids. J lost 10 bases, V lost 5 bases, and 19 bases had no gene match. Germline V gene data show CDR1 as DFQATT and CDR2 as SNEGSKA (reference sequence).

This sequence joins TRBV19 and TRBJ2-1; TRBD2 matches 7 bases. This CDR3 contains 14 residues. The trim removed 5 bases at V and 8 bases at J, leaving 9 bases unmatched. From germline, CDR1 is LNHDA and CDR2 SQIVND (reference sequence). CDR3 residues: CASSWGGLIDEQFF. Written as DNA, the CDR3 is TGTGCCAGTAGTTGGGGGGGGTTGATCGATGAGCAGTTCTTC. Looking up the rest from reference TRBV19 and TRBJ2-1 gives the full variable domain: DGGITQSPKYLFRKEGQNVTLSCEQNLNHDAMYWYRQDPGQGLRLIYYSQIVNDFQKGDIAEGYSVSREKKESFPLTVTSAQKNPTAFYLCASSWGGLIDEQFFGPGTRLTVL.

This clonotype was recorded a few times. V is TRBV20-1 and J is TRBJ1-4; the match to TRBD1 covers 7 bases. V was pared by 4 bases and J by 8 bases, with 4 bases of the junction left unmatched. The germline gives CDR1 DFQATT, CDR2 SNEGSKA (reference sequence). The CDR3 consists of 12 residues. Here the CDR3 reads CSAKDREEKLFF. CDR3 nucleotides: TGCAGTGCTAAAGACAGGGAGGAAAAACTGTTTTTT.

This clonotype has a handful of counts. CDR3 region: CASSPNPVTTNTGELFF. The CDR3 DNA is TGTGCCAGCAGCCCAAATCCGGTTACAACGAACACCGGGGAGCTGTTTTTT. The chain links TRBV7-7 to TRBJ2-2; no reliable D call. CDR3 size: 17 residues. Trimming shortened V by 5 bases and J by 0 bases, and 16 bases separated the two germline ends. The germline V gene encodes CDR1 SSHAT and CDR2 FNYEAQ (reference sequence).

This clonotype showed up many times. This chain connects TRBV7-3 to TRBJ2-7; maybe TRBD1 (5 bases). Trimming shortened V by 5 bases and J by 0 bases, and 14 bases separated the two germline ends. Looked up from germline, CDR1 is SGHTA and CDR2 is FQGTGA. The CDR3 extends over 15 amino acids. CDR3 coding DNA: TGTGCCAGCAGCCCCCAAGGGGCGAGCTCCTACGAGCAGTACTTC. Protein: CASSPQGASSYEQYF.